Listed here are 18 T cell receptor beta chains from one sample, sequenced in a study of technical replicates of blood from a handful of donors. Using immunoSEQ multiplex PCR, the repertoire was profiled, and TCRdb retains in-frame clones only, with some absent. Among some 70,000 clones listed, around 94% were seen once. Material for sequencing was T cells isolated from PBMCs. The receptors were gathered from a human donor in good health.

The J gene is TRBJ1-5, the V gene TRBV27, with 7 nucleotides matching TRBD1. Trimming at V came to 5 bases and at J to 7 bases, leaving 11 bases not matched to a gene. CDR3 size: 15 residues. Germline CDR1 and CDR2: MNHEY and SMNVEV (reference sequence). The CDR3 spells CASSPQQGFNQPQHF. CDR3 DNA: TGTGCCAGCAGTCCCCAACAGGGGTTCAACCAGCCCCAGCATTTT.

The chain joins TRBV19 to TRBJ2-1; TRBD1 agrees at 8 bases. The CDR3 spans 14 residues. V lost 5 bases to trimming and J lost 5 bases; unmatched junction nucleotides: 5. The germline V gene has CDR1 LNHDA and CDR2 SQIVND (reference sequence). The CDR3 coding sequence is TGTGCCAGTAGTGGGACAGGAGGGAACAATGAGCAGTTCTTC. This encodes CASSGTGGNNEQFF.

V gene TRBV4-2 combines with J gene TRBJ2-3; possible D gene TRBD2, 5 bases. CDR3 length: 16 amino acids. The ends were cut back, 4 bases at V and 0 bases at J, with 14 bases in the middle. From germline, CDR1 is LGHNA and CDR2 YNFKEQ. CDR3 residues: CASSLYLRTSTDTQYF. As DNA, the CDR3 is TGTGCCAGCAGCCTTTACCTAAGGACTAGCACAGATACGCAGTATTTT.

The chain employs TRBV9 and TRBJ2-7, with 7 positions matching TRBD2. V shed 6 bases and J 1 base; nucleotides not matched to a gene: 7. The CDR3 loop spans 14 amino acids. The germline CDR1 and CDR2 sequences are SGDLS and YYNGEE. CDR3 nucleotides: TGTGCCAGCAAACCGGGACTAACATCCTACGAGCAGTACTTC. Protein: CASKPGLTSYEQYF.

CDR3 loop: CASSVVYTGELFF. The CDR3 DNA follows: TGTGCCAGCAGCGTCGTATACACCGGGGAGCTGTTTTTT. The chain recombines TRBV9 with TRBJ2-2; D gene unclear. Germline loops: CDR1 SGDLS, CDR2 YYNGEE. The CDR3 is made up of 13 amino acids. V dropped 2 bases and J dropped 3 bases, with 5 bases sitting between them. The entire variable domain, with the rest obtained from reference TRBV9 and TRBJ2-2, is as follows: DSGVTQTPKHLITATGQRVTLRCSPRSGDLSVYWYQQSLDQGLQFLIQYYNGEERAKGNILERFSAQQFPDLHSELNLSSLELGDSALYFCASSVVYTGELFFGEGSRLTVL.

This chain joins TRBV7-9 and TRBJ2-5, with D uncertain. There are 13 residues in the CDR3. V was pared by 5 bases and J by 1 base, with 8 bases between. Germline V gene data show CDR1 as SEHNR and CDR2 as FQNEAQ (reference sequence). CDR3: CASSGRIQETQYF. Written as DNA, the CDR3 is TGTGCCAGCAGCGGCAGGATCCAAGAGACCCAGTACTTC.

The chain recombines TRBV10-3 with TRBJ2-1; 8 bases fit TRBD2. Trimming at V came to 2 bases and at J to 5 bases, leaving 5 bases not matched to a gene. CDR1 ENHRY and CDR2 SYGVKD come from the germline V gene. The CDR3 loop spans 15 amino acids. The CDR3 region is CAISERLAGDNEQFF. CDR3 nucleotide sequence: TGTGCCATCAGTGAGAGGCTAGCGGGTGACAATGAGCAGTTCTTC.

Written as DNA, the CDR3 is TGTGCCAGCAGTTTTCCTGGGGAGTTCTATGGCTACACCTTC. This encodes CASSFPGEFYGYTF. The chain combines TRBV28 with TRBJ1-2; no clear D gene. The V gene lost 3 bases and the J gene lost 4 bases, with 12 bases spanning the gap. The CDR3 extends over 14 amino acids. Germline CDR1 and CDR2: MDHEN and SYDVKM.

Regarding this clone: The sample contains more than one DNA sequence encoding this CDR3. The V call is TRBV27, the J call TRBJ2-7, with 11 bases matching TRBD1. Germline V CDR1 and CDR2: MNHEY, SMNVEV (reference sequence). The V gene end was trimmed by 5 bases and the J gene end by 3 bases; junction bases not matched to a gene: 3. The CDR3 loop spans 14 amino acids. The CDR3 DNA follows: TGTGCCAGCAGTCCCGGGACAGGGGGCTACGAGCAGTACTTC. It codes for CASSPGTGGYEQYF.

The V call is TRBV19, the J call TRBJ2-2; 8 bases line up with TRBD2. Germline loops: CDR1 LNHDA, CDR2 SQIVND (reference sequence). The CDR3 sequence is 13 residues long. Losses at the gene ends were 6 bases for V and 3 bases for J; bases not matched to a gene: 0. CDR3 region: CASRREDTGELFF. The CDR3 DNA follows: TGTGCCAGTAGGCGGGAGGACACCGGGGAGCTGTTTTTT.

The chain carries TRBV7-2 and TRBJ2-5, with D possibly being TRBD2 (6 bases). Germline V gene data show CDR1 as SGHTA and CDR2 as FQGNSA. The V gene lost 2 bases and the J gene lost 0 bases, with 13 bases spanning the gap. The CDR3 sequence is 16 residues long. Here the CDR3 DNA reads TGTGCCAGCAGCTTACCGCTAGCGCGGTACCAAGAGACCCAGTACTTC. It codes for CASSLPLARYQETQYF. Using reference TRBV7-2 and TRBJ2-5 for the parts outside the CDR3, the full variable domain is GAGVSQSPSNKVTEKGKDVELRCDPISGHTALYWYRQSLGQGLEFLIYFQGNSAPDKSGLPSDRFSAERTGGSVSTLTIQRTQQEDSAVYLCASSLPLARYQETQYFGPGTRLLVL.

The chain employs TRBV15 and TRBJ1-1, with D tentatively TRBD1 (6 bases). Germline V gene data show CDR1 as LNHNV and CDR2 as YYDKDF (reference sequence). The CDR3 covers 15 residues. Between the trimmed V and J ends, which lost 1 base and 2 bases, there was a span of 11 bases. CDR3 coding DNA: TGTGCCACCAGCAGAGGAGACAGGCGTAACACTGAAGCTTTCTTT. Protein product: CATSRGDRRNTEAFF.

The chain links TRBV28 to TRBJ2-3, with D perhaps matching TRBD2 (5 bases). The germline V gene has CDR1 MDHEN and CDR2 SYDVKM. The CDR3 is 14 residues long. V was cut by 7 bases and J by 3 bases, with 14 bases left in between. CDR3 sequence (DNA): TGTGCCAGCATCGGCGGGCCGTCAACAGATACGCAGTATTTT. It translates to CASIGGPSTDTQYF.

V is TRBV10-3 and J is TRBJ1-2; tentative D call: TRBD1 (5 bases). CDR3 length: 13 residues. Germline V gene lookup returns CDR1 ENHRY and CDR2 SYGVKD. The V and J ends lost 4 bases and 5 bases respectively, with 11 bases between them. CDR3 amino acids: CAISVGAGYGYTF. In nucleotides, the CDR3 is TGTGCCATCAGTGTCGGGGCGGGATATGGCTACACCTTC.

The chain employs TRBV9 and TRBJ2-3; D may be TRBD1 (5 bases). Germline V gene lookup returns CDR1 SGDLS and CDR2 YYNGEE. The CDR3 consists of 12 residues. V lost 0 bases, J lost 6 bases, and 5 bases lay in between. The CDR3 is CASSVDRDTQYF. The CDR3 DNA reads TGTGCCAGCAGCGTAGACAGGGATACGCAGTATTTT.

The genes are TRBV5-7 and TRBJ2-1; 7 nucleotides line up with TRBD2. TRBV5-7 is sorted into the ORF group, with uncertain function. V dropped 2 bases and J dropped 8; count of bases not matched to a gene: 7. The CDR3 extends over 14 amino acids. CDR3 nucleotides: TGTGCCAGCAGCTTAGCGGGACTTGTGGATGAGCAGTTCTTC. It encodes CASSLAGLVDEQFF.

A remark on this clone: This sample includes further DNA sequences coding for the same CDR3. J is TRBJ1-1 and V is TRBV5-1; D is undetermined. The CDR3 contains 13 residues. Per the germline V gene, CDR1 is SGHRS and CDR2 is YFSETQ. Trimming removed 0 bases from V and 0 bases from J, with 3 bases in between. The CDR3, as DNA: TGCGCCAGCAGCTTGGATATGAACACTGAAGCTTTCTTT. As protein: CASSLDMNTEAFF.

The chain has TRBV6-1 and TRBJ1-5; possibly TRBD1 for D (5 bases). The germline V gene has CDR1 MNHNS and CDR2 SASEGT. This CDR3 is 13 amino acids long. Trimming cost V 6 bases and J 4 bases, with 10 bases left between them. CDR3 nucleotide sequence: TGTGCCAGCAGGCAGGGAATGAATCAGCCCCAGCATTTT. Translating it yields CASRQGMNQPQHF.